The 20 T cell receptor beta chains reported below all come from one sample, sequenced in a study of T cell clonality in common variable immunodeficiency. Method: immunoSEQ multiplex PCR; TCRdb's copy keeps in-frame clones and lacks some. Recorded here are approximately 81,000 clones, with no singletons, and the ten leading clones hold around 0.8%. The source material was peripheral blood mononuclear cells. The source is a person aged 18 to 70 in good health.

This clone was picked up many times. The read is 3 residues too short to cover the CDR3 end, so that end is filled in from the germline J gene. The V gene is TRBV12-3 or TRBV12-4, the J gene TRBJ2-5; 8 bases are a match to TRBD2. J was trimmed by 4 bases and V by 5 bases; bases with no gene match: 9. The CDR3 spans 15 residues. The chain's CDR3 is CASSPQRESSETQYF. Partial CDR3 DNA: TGTGCCAGCAGTCCTCAGCGGGAGAGTTCAGAGACC.

This clone came up many times. The CDR3 goes on 3 residues after the read ends, and that part is filled in from the germline J gene. The rearrangement joins TRBV7-9 to TRBJ2-5; 11 nucleotides agree with TRBD1. The ends lost 5 bases at V and 4 bases at J; junction bases unmatched: 6. The CDR3 has 15 amino acids. Germline V lookup: CDR1 SEHNR, CDR2 FQNEAQ (reference sequence). Partial CDR3 DNA: TGTGCCAGCAGCCCGACGGGGACAGGGGGAGAGACC. It is translated as CASSPTGTGGET. The complete CDR3 reads CASSPTGTGGETQYF.

This clone showed up many times. The CDR3 sequence is CASSLTGLSYEQYF. The DNA read from the CDR3 is TGCGCCAGCAGCTTGACCGGACTCTCCTACGAG. This chain links TRBV5-1 with TRBJ2-7; tentative D call: TRBD2 (5 bases). The CDR3 end falls 3 residues outside the read, so it is completed with the germline J gene. CDR3 length: 14 residues. The ends were cut back, 1 base at V and 0 bases at J, with 8 bases in the middle. Germline CDR1 and CDR2: SGHRS and YFSETQ.

This clone has just a few counts. The CDR3 end falls 3 residues outside the read, so it is completed with the germline J gene. The chain uses TRBV7-9 and TRBJ1-5; D possibly corresponds to TRBD1 (5 bases). V dropped 2 bases and J dropped 0 bases, with 8 bases sitting between them. This CDR3 is built from 15 residues. Germline V gene sequence: CDR1 SEHNR, CDR2 FQNEAQ (reference sequence). CDR3 region: CASSLQGASNQPQHF. The CDR3 bases that were read are TGTGCCAGCAGCTTACAGGGAGCTAGCAATCAGCCC.

This clone was seen at least ten times. Partial CDR3 DNA: TGTGCCAGCAGCCGGACTAGCGGGAGCACCGGGGAG. Its translation is CASSRTSGSTGE. The whole CDR3 reads CASSRTSGSTGELFF. The chain is built from TRBV7-2 and TRBJ2-2; 13 bases match TRBD2. From the germline J gene comes the end of the CDR3, since the read stops 3 residues before it. The junction had 1 base not matched to a gene; V was cut back by 5 bases and J by 4 bases. The germline CDR1 and CDR2 sequences are SGHTA and FQGNSA. The CDR3 loop spans 15 amino acids. Together with reference TRBV7-2 and TRBJ2-2, the CDR3 gives the full variable domain: GAGVSQSPSNKVTEKGKDVELRCDPISGHTALYWYRQSLGQGLEFLIYFQGNSAPDKSGLPSDRFSAERTGGSVSTLTIQRTQQEDSAVYLCASSRTSGSTGELFFGEGSRLTVL.

This clone has a count of ten or more. At the DNA level, this CDR3 is encoded by other sequences in the same sample as well. Incomplete CDR3 DNA: TGTGCCAGCAGCTTGACAGAGCAAGAGACC. This gives the protein CASSLTEQET. The CDR3 reads in full as CASSLTEQETQYF. The chain joins TRBV5-5 to TRBJ2-5; D remains unclear. The CDR3 end is not reached by the read, which stops 3 residues before it; the germline J gene fills it in. This CDR3 contains 13 residues. Germline assignment: CDR1 SGHKS and CDR2 YYEKEE (reference sequence). V dropped 1 base and J dropped 2 bases, with 6 bases sitting between them.

This clone was seen repeatedly, ten times or more. The observed sequence ends 3 residues before the CDR3 terminus, with the missing tail filled in from the germline J gene. The rearrangement joins TRBV7-2 to TRBJ2-5, with D perhaps TRBD1 (6 bases). Trimming cost V 5 bases and J 5 bases, with 12 bases left between them. Germline V gene sequence: CDR1 SGHTA, CDR2 FQGNSA. The CDR3 is made up of 13 amino acids. Partial CDR3 DNA: TGTGCCAGCAGCGTACAGGGCGGGGAGACC. The encoded protein is CASSVQGGET. The whole CDR3 sequence is CASSVQGGETQYF.

This clone has ten or more counts. The read stops 3 residues short of the end of the CDR3; the missing end is completed from the germline J gene. This chain links TRBV12-3 or TRBV12-4 with TRBJ2-1; TRBD1 might be the D (5 bases). The CDR3 has 16 amino acids. V was pared by 3 bases and J by 2 bases, with 14 bases between. The CDR3 sequence: CASSLDGAGPYNEQFF. CDR3 bases read: TGTGCCAGCAGTTTGGATGGGGCAGGTCCCTACAATGAG.

Regarding this clone: The read terminates 3 residues ahead of where the CDR3 ends, so the germline J gene completes it. V usage is TRBV7-9 and J usage is TRBJ1-1; D gene ambiguous. The length of the CDR3 is 12 residues. Looked up from germline, CDR1 is SEHNR and CDR2 is FQNEAQ (reference sequence). CDR3 DNA, as far as it was read: TGTGCCAGCACCCCGAGCGGGCCAGAA. It encodes CASTPSGPE. The complete CDR3 reads CASTPSGPEAFF. Full variable domain (outside the CDR3, taken from reference TRBV7-9 and TRBJ1-1): DTGVSQNPRHKITKRGQNVTFRCDPISEHNRLYWYRQTLGQGPEFLTYFQNEAQLEKSRLLSDRFSAERPKGSFSTLEIQRTEQGDSAMYLCASTPSGPEAFFGQGTRLTVV.

This clone was seen many times. The read terminates 3 residues ahead of where the CDR3 ends, so the germline J gene completes it. The rearrangement links TRBV29-1 to TRBJ2-7, with 8 nucleotides matching TRBD1. Trimming cost V 3 bases and J 1 base; bases outside gene matches: 2. The CDR3 consists of 13 residues. The germline V gene encodes CDR1 SQVTM and CDR2 ANQGSEA. The CDR3 protein is CSVEDRVSYEQYF. The covered CDR3 bases are TGCAGCGTTGAGGACAGGGTATCCTACGAG.

In its sample, this clone was seen many times. The CDR3 goes on 3 residues after the read ends, and that part is filled in from the germline J gene. The V gene is TRBV19, the J gene TRBJ1-1, with D perhaps matching TRBD1 (6 bases). The CDR3 is made up of 14 amino acids. Germline loops: CDR1 LNHDA, CDR2 SQIVND (reference sequence). V gave up 6 bases and J gave up 5 bases, with 16 bases separating them. The CDR3 loop is CASRPGGVWTEAFF. The DNA read from the CDR3 is TGTGCCAGTAGACCTGGGGGCGTCTGGACTGAA.

The table lists this clone with a few counts. The sequenced fragment ends 3 residues before the CDR3 boundary, so the rest is inferred from the germline J gene. This chain uses TRBV25-1 with TRBJ2-5, with D possibly TRBD1 on 5 matching bases. CDR3 length: 14 amino acids. The germline V gene has CDR1 MGHDK and CDR2 SYGVNS. V lost 0 bases and J 5 bases, leaving 10 bases between the germline ends. CDR3 bases read: TGTGCCAGCAGTGAATATTGGGCAGGGGAGACC. It translates to CASSEYWAGET. In full, the CDR3 reads CASSEYWAGETQYF.

Ten or more counts support this clone. This CDR3 is CASSLRDSYNEQFF. The DNA read from the CDR3 is TGTGCCAGCAGCCTCCGGGACAGCTACAATGAG. The chain recombines TRBV5-8 with TRBJ2-1; TRBD1 aligns across 7 bases. The read falls 3 residues short of the CDR3 end, and the missing part is taken from the germline J gene. The CDR3 totals 14 residues. V dropped 4 bases and J dropped 3; count of bases not matched to a gene: 4. Germline-derived CDR1 and CDR2 are SGHTS and YDEGEE. The variable domain in full, with the rest retrieved from reference TRBV5-8 and TRBJ2-1, is EAGVTQSPTHLIKTRGQQATLRCSPISGHTSVYWYQQALGLGLQFLLWYDEGEERNRGNFPPRFSGRQFPNYSSELNVNALELEDSALYLCASSLRDSYNEQFFGPGTRLTVL.

This clone was seen repeatedly, ten times or more. The read halts 3 residues ahead of the CDR3 end, with the missing end drawn from the germline J gene. This chain connects TRBV9 to TRBJ1-5; TRBD1 might be the D (5 bases). Germline lookup yields CDR1 SGDLS and CDR2 YYNGEE. The CDR3 is 14 residues long. This CDR3 is CASSSGLAGVPQHF. CDR3 DNA, as far as it was read: TGTGCCAGCAGCTCGGGACTAGCGGGTGTTCCC.

In its sample, this clone was seen many times. The read stops 3 residues short of the end of the CDR3; the missing end is completed from the germline J gene. The V gene is TRBV6-2 or TRBV6-3, the J gene TRBJ2-4; D is undetermined. V was trimmed by 2 bases and J by 4 bases, leaving 12 bases between them. Per germline, CDR1 MNHEY and CDR2 SVGEGT. The CDR3 is made up of 15 amino acids. CDR3 sequence: CASSYASTEKNIQYF. CDR3 bases read: TGTGCCAGCAGTTACGCCTCTACCGAAAAAAACATT.

The sample holds many counts of this clone. Read data end 3 residues before the CDR3 end; the end is taken from the germline J gene. The chain has TRBV20-1 and TRBJ1-1; 8 nucleotides agree with TRBD1. Germline V gives CDR1 DFQATT, CDR2 SNEGSKA (reference sequence). The CDR3 has 12 residues. J gave up 4 bases and V 6 bases, and 4 bases lay outside the gene matches. The CDR3 reads CSAFDRGTEAFF. Partial CDR3 DNA: TGCAGTGCGTTCGACAGGGGCACTGAA.

This clone was seen more than once but under ten times. The read falls 3 residues short of the CDR3 end, and the missing part is taken from the germline J gene. This chain links TRBV30 with TRBJ1-2; no firm D call. Germline V CDR1 and CDR2: GTSNPN, SVGIG (reference sequence). The CDR3 has 10 amino acids. Partial CDR3 DNA: TGTGCCTGGACTAGCGGGAGC. Translated, it gives CAWTSGS. The whole CDR3 sequence reads CAWTSGSYTF.

This clone was counted ten times or more. Read coverage stops 3 residues before the CDR3 terminus; the germline J gene supplies the remainder. The genes are TRBV20-1 and TRBJ1-6, with a weak D call TRBD1 (5 bases). The ends were cut back, 2 bases at V and 6 bases at J, with 14 bases in the middle. Per the germline V gene, CDR1 is DFQATT and CDR2 is SNEGSKA (reference sequence). CDR3 length equals 15 residues. The covered CDR3 bases are TGCAGTGCTAGAAAACGGGGACTTTCTAATTCACCC. It is translated as CSARKRGLSNSP. The entire CDR3 sequence reads CSARKRGLSNSPLHF.

This clone was counted many times. The read halts 3 residues ahead of the CDR3 end, with the missing end drawn from the germline J gene. The chain has TRBV20-1 and TRBJ2-7; 7 bases are shared with TRBD2. V shed 5 bases and J 2 bases; nucleotides not matched to a gene: 6. This CDR3 comprises 13 residues. Germline-derived CDR1 and CDR2 are DFQATT and SNEGSKA (reference sequence). The CDR3 region is CSAGVGTTYEQYF. Incomplete CDR3 DNA: TGCAGTGCTGGCGTAGGGACTACCTACGAG.

This clone was detected many times. The sequenced fragment ends 3 residues before the CDR3 boundary, so the rest is inferred from the germline J gene. The J gene is TRBJ2-7, the V gene TRBV19, with 7 nucleotides matching TRBD1. Looked up from germline, CDR1 is LNHDA and CDR2 is SQIVND (reference sequence). With 5 bases clipped from V and 1 base from J, the junction kept 8 bases outside the gene matches. The CDR3 loop spans 15 amino acids. CDR3: CASSLLYRGSYEQYF. The DNA read from the CDR3 is TGTGCCAGTAGTCTACTTTACAGGGGATCCTACGAG.